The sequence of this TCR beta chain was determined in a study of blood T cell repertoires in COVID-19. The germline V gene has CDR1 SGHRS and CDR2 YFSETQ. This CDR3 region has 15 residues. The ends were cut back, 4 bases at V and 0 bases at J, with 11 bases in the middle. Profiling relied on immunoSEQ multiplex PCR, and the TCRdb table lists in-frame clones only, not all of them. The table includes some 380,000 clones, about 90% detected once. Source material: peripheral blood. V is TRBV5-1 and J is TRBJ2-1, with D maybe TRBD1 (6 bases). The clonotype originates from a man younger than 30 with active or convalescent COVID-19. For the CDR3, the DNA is TGCGCCAGCAGCGGAACAGGGAACTCCTACAATGAGCAGTTCTTC. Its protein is CASSGTGNSYNEQFF.